Listed here are 16 T cell receptor beta chains from one sample, sequenced in a study of T cells in Graves' hyperthyroidism and ophthalmopathy. TCR beta CDR3 regions were amplified from RNA. First-round RT-PCR of the TCR CDR3 relied on the HTBI primer set. TCRdb used MiXCR to reprocess the multiplex PCR reads, holding one entry per CDR3 protein. The repertoire has 250,000 to 300,000 distinct CDR3 sequences, 13% of them found once; the top ten carry around 7.9%. The sample consisted of blood. The receptors were sampled from a woman under 40 with Graves' hyperthyroidism that later progressed to Graves' ophthalmopathy.

This clonotype was counted between two and nine times. This chain uses TRBV11-2 with TRBJ2-7; D is undetermined. From germline, CDR1 is SGHAT and CDR2 FQNNGV. The CDR3 has 14 residues. V lost 2 bases, J lost 2 bases, and 10 bases lay in between. The CDR3 region has the DNA TGTGCCAGCAGCTTAAACCCCGTGGCCTACGAGCAGTACTTC. Translated: CASSLNPVAYEQYF.

This clonotype was counted many times. This chain connects TRBV7-2 to TRBJ2-7; tentatively, D is TRBD2 (6 bases). This CDR3 is built from 13 residues. Germline CDR1 and CDR2: SGHTA and FQGNSA. V shed 7 bases and J shed 6 bases, with 16 bases lying between them. CDR3 coding DNA: TGTGCCAGCACCTTTTGGGGGGACGTCGAGCAGTACTTC. Translation: CASTFWGDVEQYF.

This clonotype was seen ten or more times. The genes are TRBV28 and TRBJ2-5; D ambiguous. This CDR3 contains 15 residues. V was trimmed by 5 bases and J by 2 bases, leaving 15 bases between them. The germline V gene encodes CDR1 MDHEN and CDR2 SYDVKM. In nucleotides, the CDR3 is TGTGCCAGCAGTCCGCGGACGGAGATTCAAGAGACCCAGTACTTC. This codes for CASSPRTEIQETQYF. The full variable domain, completed using reference TRBV28 and TRBJ2-5, is DVKVTQSSRYLVKRTGEKVFLECVQDMDHENMFWYRQDPGLGLRLIYFSYDVKMKEKGDIPEGYSVSREKKERFSLILESASTNQTSMYLCASSPRTEIQETQYFGPGTRLLVL.

This clonotype has ten or more counts. V usage is TRBV28 and J usage is TRBJ2-7; D possibly corresponds to TRBD1 (5 bases). With 5 bases removed from V and 6 bases from J, the gap between germline ends came to 20 bases. CDR1 is MDHEN, CDR2 SYDVKM, per germline. The CDR3 loop spans 15 amino acids. The CDR3 protein is CASSINRSTRFEQYF. The CDR3 DNA reads as TGTGCCAGCAGTATAAACAGGTCAACCCGTTTCGAGCAGTACTTC.

This clonotype was recorded many times. This sequence joins TRBV30 and TRBJ2-1; perhaps TRBD2 as D (5 bases). The V gene's germline CDR1 is GTSNPN and CDR2 SVGIG (reference sequence). V was cut by 3 bases and J by 9 bases, with 12 bases left in between. CDR3 length: 12 amino acids. CDR3 protein: CAWSLGDGEQFF. The CDR3 DNA reads as TGTGCCTGGAGCCTCGGGGATGGTGAGCAGTTCTTC. The full variable domain, completed using reference TRBV30 and TRBJ2-1, is SQTIHQWPATLVQPVGSPLSLECTVEGTSNPNLYWYRQAAGRGLQLLFYSVGIGQISSEVPQNLSASRPQDRQFILSSKKLLLSDSGFYLCAWSLGDGEQFFGPGTRLTVL.

In this sample, this clonotype turned up many times. The germline gene is not matched at one end of the junction; a read error may be the cause. V and J are TRBV2 and TRBJ2-7; 14 nucleotides align to TRBD2. The CDR3 is made up of 16 amino acids. Germline-derived CDR1 and CDR2 are SNHLY and FYNNEI. The CDR3 DNA is TGTGCCAGCAGTGAAGTAACCGGGACTAGCGGGAGCTTTCTTCACTTC. Translating gives CASSEVTGTSGSFLHF.

This clonotype has at least ten counts. This chain connects TRBV28 to TRBJ2-7; D is perhaps TRBD1 or TRBD2 (6 bases each). The CDR3 has 16 amino acids. The germline V gene encodes CDR1 MDHEN and CDR2 SYDVKM. V was trimmed by 5 bases and J by 0 bases, leaving 17 bases between them. CDR3 protein: CASSPWGAGSSYEQYF. The CDR3 region has the DNA TGTGCCAGCAGTCCCTGGGGGGCGGGAAGCTCCTACGAGCAGTACTTC.

This clonotype was detected a few times. A much larger clone is a single base away; this may be a read error. The CDR3 does not close with the conserved phenylalanine or tryptophan, likely indicating a read error. The CDR3 protein is CASSQARTGGTGELFS. CDR3 nucleotide sequence: TGTGCCAGCAGCCAAGCCCGGACAGGGGGCACCGGGGAGCTGTTTTCT. The chain employs TRBV3-1 and TRBJ2-2; 10 nucleotides match TRBD1. The CDR3 is made up of 16 amino acids. The germline V gene encodes CDR1 LGHDT and CDR2 YNNKEL (reference sequence). J gave up 4 bases and V 1 base, and 3 bases lay outside the gene matches.

This clonotype was counted many times. The V and J genes are TRBV28 and TRBJ2-7; 7 positions match TRBD1. Germline lookup yields CDR1 MDHEN and CDR2 SYDVKM. The V and J ends lost 3 bases and 3 bases, in that order; junction bases with no gene match: 2. The CDR3 loop spans 13 amino acids. CDR3 amino acids: CASSLDRYYEQYF. In nucleotides, the CDR3 is TGTGCCAGCAGTTTGGACAGGTACTACGAGCAGTACTTC.

The chain couples TRBV5-6 to TRBJ2-2, with a tentative D call TRBD1 (5 bases). CDR1 is SGHDT, CDR2 YYEEEE, per germline. V was cut by 2 bases and J by 0 bases, with 11 bases left in between. This CDR3 is 16 amino acids long. CDR3 nucleotides: TGTGCCAGCAGCTTCGAGGCAGGGTCGAACACCGGGGAGCTGTTTTTT. It specifies CASSFEAGSNTGELFF.

This clonotype was counted many times. The chain has TRBV7-9 and TRBJ2-5; TRBD2 is a possible D gene (5 bases). In germline, CDR1 is SEHNR, CDR2 FQNEAQ (reference sequence). Deletions cut 3 bases from V and 5 bases from J, with 19 bases between. This CDR3 spans 16 amino acids. CDR3 in amino acids: CASSFDPDVGGETQYF. As DNA, the CDR3 is TGTGCCAGCAGCTTCGACCCGGACGTCGGCGGGGAGACCCAGTACTTC.

The table lists this clonotype with many counts. The chain's CDR3 is CASSGGGENTGELFF. The CDR3 DNA sequence: TGCGCCAGCAGCGGTGGGGGCGAGAACACCGGGGAGCTGTTTTTT. This chain joins TRBV5-1 and TRBJ2-2; D is perhaps TRBD1 (6 bases). The germline gives CDR1 SGHRS, CDR2 YFSETQ. V was shortened by 4 bases and J by 1 base, with 11 bases between the two germline ends. CDR3 length equals 15 residues.

With respect to this clonotype: It may be a read error: a sequence one base away is much more abundant. The rearrangement uses TRBV27 and TRBJ1-1, with 7 bases identical to TRBD1. This CDR3 is 16 amino acids long. Germline values: CDR1 MNHEY, CDR2 SMNVEV (reference sequence). The CDR3 region is CAGRTSGGTANTEAFF. CDR3 coding DNA: TGTGCCGGCAGAACGAGTGGGGGGACAGCGAACACTGAAGCTTTCTTT.

V and J are TRBV30 and TRBJ2-3; D may be TRBD1 (6 bases). Trimming stripped 2 bases from V and 2 bases from J, with 11 bases between. The CDR3 is 14 residues long. Looked up from germline, CDR1 is GTSNPN and CDR2 is SVGIG (reference sequence). The CDR3: CAWSTGTITDTQYF. In nucleotides, the CDR3 is TGTGCCTGGAGTACCGGGACAATCACAGATACGCAGTATTTT. Using reference TRBV30 and TRBJ2-3 for the parts outside the CDR3, the full variable domain is SQTIHQWPATLVQPVGSPLSLECTVEGTSNPNLYWYRQAAGRGLQLLFYSVGIGQISSEVPQNLSASRPQDRQFILSSKKLLLSDSGFYLCAWSTGTITDTQYFGPGTRLTVL.

This clonotype was counted ten times or more. The genes are TRBV12-3 or TRBV12-4 and TRBJ2-7, with 7 nucleotides matching TRBD2. Trimming cost V 2 bases and J 5 bases; bases outside gene matches: 6. This CDR3 region has 14 residues. CDR3 sequence reads: CASSLLAGVNEQYF. The CDR3 DNA reads as TGTGCCAGCAGTTTACTGGCGGGAGTCAACGAGCAGTACTTC.

This clonotype was seen more than once but under ten times. The chain links TRBV27 to TRBJ2-2; possibly TRBD1 or TRBD2 for D (5 bases each). The CDR3 is made up of 17 amino acids. V was clipped by 5 bases and J by 6 bases, with 22 bases between them. Per germline, CDR1 MNHEY and CDR2 SMNVEV (reference sequence). DNA for the CDR3: TGTGCCAGCAGTCCAATAATTTACGGGGCCGGACCCGGGGAGCTGTTTTTT. Amino acids: CASSPIIYGAGPGELFF.